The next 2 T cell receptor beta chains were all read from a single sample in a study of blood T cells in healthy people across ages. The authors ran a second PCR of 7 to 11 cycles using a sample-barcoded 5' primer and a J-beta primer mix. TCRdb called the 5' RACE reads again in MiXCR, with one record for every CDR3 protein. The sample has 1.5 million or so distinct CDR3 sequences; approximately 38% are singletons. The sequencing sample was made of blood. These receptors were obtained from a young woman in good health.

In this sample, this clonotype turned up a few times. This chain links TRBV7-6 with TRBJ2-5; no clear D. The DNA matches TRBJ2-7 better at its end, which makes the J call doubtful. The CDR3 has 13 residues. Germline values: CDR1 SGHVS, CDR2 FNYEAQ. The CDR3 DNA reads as TGTGCCAGCAGCCCCCAGGAGAACTACGAGCAGTACTTC. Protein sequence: CASSPQENYEQYF.

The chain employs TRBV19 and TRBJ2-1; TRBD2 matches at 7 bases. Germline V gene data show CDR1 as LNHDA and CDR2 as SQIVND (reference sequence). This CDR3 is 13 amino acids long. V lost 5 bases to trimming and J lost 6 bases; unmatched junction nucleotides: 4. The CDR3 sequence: CASSPTSVNEQFF. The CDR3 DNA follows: TGTGCCAGTAGTCCCACTAGCGTCAATGAGCAGTTCTTC.